This is a list of T cell receptor beta chains from one sample in a study of CD8+CD57+ T cells in acquired aplastic anemia. From the reads, TCRdb called clonotypes with MiXCR, one entry per CDR3 protein. The repertoire holds under 350,000 distinct CDR3 sequences, with under 65% as singletons. Sequenced: sorted CD4+, CD8+, or CD8+CD57+ T cells (not recorded which) from PBMCs. The receptors were sampled from a human donor with aplastic anemia. Both conserved end residues are part of each CDR3. Each record gives: J gene, V gene, D gene, clone size, CDR3 DNA, CDR3 protein. The D gene is left open where the match is weak. The size field is filled for only some rows; it gives once, few, many or a size class.

TRBJ2-7	TRBV7-9	.	.	TGTGCCAGCAGCATAGCGGGACAGGACTACGAGCAGTACTTC	CASSIAGQDYEQYF
TRBJ2-7	TRBV5-1	.	.	TGTGCCAGCAGCCCGTTCATAGGTAGCTCCTACGAGCAGTACTTC	CASSPFIGSSYEQYF
TRBJ2-5	TRBV7-2	TRBD2	.	TGTGCCAGCAGCTCGCCACGCGGACTAGCGGGAGGACAAGAGACCCAGTACTTC	CASSSPRGLAGGQETQYF
TRBJ1-6	TRBV7-3	.	.	TGTGCCAGCAGCTTAGACTTGGTACCGAGTTCACCCCTCCACTTT	CASSLDLVPSSPLHF
TRBJ2-5	TRBV14	.	many	TGTGCCAGCAGCCAATTTGGGGGAGCCCCGGCCCAGTACTTC	CASSQFGGAPAQYF
TRBJ1-6	TRBV10-3	TRBD1	.	TGTGCCAGCAGACGACAGGGTTCAGGATCACCCCTCCACTTT	CASRRQGSGSPLHF
TRBJ2-7	TRBV14	TRBD1	once	TGTGCCAGCAGCCAAGGGACAGGTCCATCCTACGAGCAGTACTTC	CASSQGTGPSYEQYF
TRBJ2-7	TRBV20-1	TRBD1	.	TGCAGTGCTAGAGACAGGGACAGGGGGCTGTACGAGCAGTACTTC	CSARDRDRGLYEQYF
TRBJ2-2	TRBV5-1	.	many	TGCGCCAGCAGCTTGGCACTAGCCCAGAACACCGGGGAGCTGTTTTTT	CASSLALAQNTGELFF
TRBJ1-1	TRBV7-6	TRBD1	many	TGTGCCAGCAGCGTGGACAGGGGTTGGGTACCGGTCTTT	CASSVDRGWVPVF